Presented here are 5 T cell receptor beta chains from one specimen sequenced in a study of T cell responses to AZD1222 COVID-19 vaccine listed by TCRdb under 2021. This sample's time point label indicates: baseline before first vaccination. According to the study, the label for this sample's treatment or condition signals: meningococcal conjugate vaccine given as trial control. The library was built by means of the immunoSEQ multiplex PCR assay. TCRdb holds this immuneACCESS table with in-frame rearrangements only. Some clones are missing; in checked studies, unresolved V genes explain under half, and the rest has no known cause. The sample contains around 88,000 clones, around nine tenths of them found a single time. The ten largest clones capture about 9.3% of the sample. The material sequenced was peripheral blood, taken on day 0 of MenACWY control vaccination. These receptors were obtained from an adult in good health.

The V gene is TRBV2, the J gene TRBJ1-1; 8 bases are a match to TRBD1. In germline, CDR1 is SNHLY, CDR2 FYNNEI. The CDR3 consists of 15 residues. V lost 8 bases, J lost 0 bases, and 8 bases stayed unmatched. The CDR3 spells CASRRQGLVNTEAFF. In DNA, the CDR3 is TGTGCCAGCCGTAGACAGGGGTTGGTGAACACTGAAGCTTTCTTT.

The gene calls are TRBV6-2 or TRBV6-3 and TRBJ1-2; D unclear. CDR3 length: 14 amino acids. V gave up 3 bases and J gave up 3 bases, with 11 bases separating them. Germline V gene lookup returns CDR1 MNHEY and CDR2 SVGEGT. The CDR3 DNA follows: TGTGCCAGCAGTTATGGGGTGCAGGACTATGGCTACACCTTC. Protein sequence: CASSYGVQDYGYTF.

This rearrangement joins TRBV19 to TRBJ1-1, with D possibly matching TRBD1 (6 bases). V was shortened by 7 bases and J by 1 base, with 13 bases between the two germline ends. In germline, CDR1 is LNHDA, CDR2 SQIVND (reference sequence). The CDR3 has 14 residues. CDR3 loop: CASTYGQRNTEAFF. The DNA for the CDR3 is TGTGCCAGTACGTACGGACAGCGGAACACTGAAGCTTTCTTT.

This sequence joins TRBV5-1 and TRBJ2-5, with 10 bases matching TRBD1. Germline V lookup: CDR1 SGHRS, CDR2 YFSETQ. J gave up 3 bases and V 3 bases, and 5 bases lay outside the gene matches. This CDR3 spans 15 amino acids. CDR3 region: CASSYTGTGEETQYF. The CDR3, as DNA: TGCGCCAGCAGCTATACCGGGACAGGGGAAGAGACCCAGTACTTC.

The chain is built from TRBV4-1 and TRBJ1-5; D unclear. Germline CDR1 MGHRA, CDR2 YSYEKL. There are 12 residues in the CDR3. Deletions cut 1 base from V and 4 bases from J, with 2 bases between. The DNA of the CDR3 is TGCGCCAGCAGCCAAGGGAATCAGCCCCAGCATTTT. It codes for CASSQGNQPQHF.